This TCR beta chain was obtained from a study of OX40 agonist ivuxolimab in advanced cancers. Study-level information: It was permissible to have had prior anti-PD-1, anti-PD-L1 or anti-CTLA-4 therapy, and around 40% had some. Study-wide results and caveats: Compared with CD4+, CD8+ T cells on average had more expanded clones. No determination was made of the antigen specificity of the expanded peripheral T cells.

As regards this clone: The antigen remains unidentified.

The J segment lost 3 bases and the V segment lost 0 bases, leaving 3 bases of the junction unmatched. Germline CDR1 is SGHNT and CDR2 is YYREEE (reference sequence). The CDR3 totals 15 residues. Autoimmune disease history or systemic immunosuppression disqualified patients. Here immunoSEQ multiplex PCR was the method, and the copy in TCRdb shows in-frame clones only, minus some. In the table there are 9,500 to 12,000 clones, more than 70% of which are singletons. Sequenced material: CD4+ or CD8+ T cells sorted from blood, taken in a trial of the OX40 agonist ivuxolimab. The chain joins TRBV5-4 to TRBJ2-7; the match to TRBD1 covers 10 bases. The receptor was isolated from an adult with an advanced solid tumor such as melanoma, head and neck, liver or kidney cancer. The CDR3 DNA is TGTGCCAGCAGCTTGGCCGGGACAGGGGTCTACGAGCAGTACTTC. Translation gives CASSLAGTGVYEQYF.